Listed below are T cell receptor beta chains from one sample, sequenced in a study of STAT5B mutations in CD4+ large granular lymphocyte leukemia. Method: immunoSEQ multiplex PCR; TCRdb's copy keeps in-frame clones and lacks some. The sample includes some 41,000 clones, 81% seen only once; the top ten take approximately 3.8%. The source material was CD4+ T cells from blood buffy coats. Receptor source: a human donor in good health. CDR3s include the opening cysteine and the closing phenylalanine or tryptophan. The D gene is left open where the match is weak. Not every row has a clone size; where given, it reads once, few, many or a size class.

J | D | size | V | DNA | CDR3
TRBJ2-5 | - | - | TRBV28 | TGTGCCAGCAGTCCTAACGTCGAGACCCAGTACTTC | CASSPNVETQYF
TRBJ2-3 | - | - | TRBV27 | TGTGCCAGCAGTCAAATGCTCCTCAGGGATACGCAGTATTTT | CASSQMLLRDTQYF
TRBJ2-3 | TRBD1 | once | TRBV6-5 | TGTGCCAGCAGTGGACAGGGTCTCACAGATACGCAGTATTTT | CASSGQGLTDTQYF
TRBJ2-7 | - | - | TRBV11-3 | TGTGCCAGCAGCTTAGATCGGATCCCGCCGAGGAGTCACCGGGGCGAGCAGTACTTC | CASSLDRIPPRSHRGEQYF
TRBJ2-1 | TRBD1 | - | TRBV11-2 | TGTGCCAGCAGCCCACAGAGGGGGCAGGGTCCCTACAATGAGCAGTTCTTC | CASSPQRGQGPYNEQFF
TRBJ2-5 | - | once | TRBV20-1 | TGCAGTGCTAACATACAAGAGACCCAGTACTTC | CSANIQETQYF
TRBJ2-7 | TRBD2 | - | TRBV30 | TGTGCCTGGAGCCGACTAGCGGGAGCCGGGGAGCAGTACTTC | CAWSRLAGAGEQYF
TRBJ2-1 | TRBD1 | once | TRBV7-2 | TGTGCCAGCAGCGTACCGGGACAGGGTTTCAATGAGCAGTTCTTC | CASSVPGQGFNEQFF
TRBJ1-1 | - | - | TRBV19 | TGTGCCACCCTGGCGGGGGGCCCGAGGACTGAAGCTTTCTTT | CATLAGGPRTEAFF
TRBJ2-7 | TRBD1 | - | TRBV5-6 | TGTGCCAGCAGCTTGGGACAGGGTGTCCAGGGGCAGTACTTC | CASSLGQGVQGQYF
TRBJ2-1 | - | - | TRBV11-3 | TGTGCCAGCAGCTTAGAGGCGGGATCGTACAATGAGCAGTTCTTC | CASSLEAGSYNEQFF
TRBJ1-5 | TRBD1 | - | TRBV19 | TGTGCCAGTAGTACGACAGGGGGCCATAGCAATCAGCCCCAGCATTTT | CASSTTGGHSNQPQHF
TRBJ2-3 | - | - | TRBV9 | TGTGCCAGCAGCTTCAGTGGGGCCAAAGATACGCAGTATTTT | CASSFSGAKDTQYF
TRBJ1-3 | - | - | TRBV6-1 | TGTGCCAGCAGTGGGTGGGACTCTGGAAACACCAGATATTTT | CASSGWDSGNTRYF
TRBJ2-4 | - | few | TRBV10-3 | TGTGCCATCAGTGATCTAGAGAAAACAATTCAGTACTTC | CAISDLEKTIQYF
TRBJ2-5 | TRBD1 | - | TRBV9 | TGTGCCAGCAGCGTAGGGTGGACAGGGGAGGCGGAGACCCAGTACTTC | CASSVGWTGEAETQYF
TRBJ1-2 | TRBD1 | - | TRBV5-6 | TGTGCCAGCAGGGACCGGGACAGGGGGCTAGTAGGTGGCTACACCTTC | CASRDRDRGLVGGYTF
TRBJ1-4 | - | - | TRBV30 | TGTGCCTGGAAGGGGGGTCAACATGAAAAACTGTTTTTT | CAWKGGQHEKLFF
TRBJ2-1 | TRBD1 | - | TRBV25-1 | TGTGCCAACCTAACGCCGGACAGGGAATCCTACAATGAGCAGTTCTTC | CANLTPDRESYNEQFF
TRBJ1-3 | - | - | TRBV5-1 | TGCGCCAGCAGGGTGCCGGGAGGAAACACCATATATTTT | CASRVPGGNTIYF
TRBJ1-2 | - | - | TRBV5-1 | TGCGCCAGCAGCCTAGGGGCGATCGGCTATGGCTACACCTTC | CASSLGAIGYGYTF
TRBJ2-6 | TRBD1 | - | TRBV27 | TGTGCCAGCAGTATCGGGACAGGGGCTGGGGCCAACGTCCTGACTTTC | CASSIGTGAGANVLTF
TRBJ2-7 | TRBD2 | - | TRBV9 | TGTGCCAGCGGTAAGGGGACTAGCTTGTCCGAGCAGTACTTC | CASGKGTSLSEQYF
TRBJ2-2 | - | - | TRBV5-1 | TGCGCCAGCAGCCCAGGACCCCCCTCGCCCGGGGAGCTGTTTTTT | CASSPGPPSPGELFF
TRBJ2-3 | - | - | TRBV12-5 | TGTGCTAGTGGTTTGAACACAGATACGCAGTATTTT | CASGLNTDTQYF
TRBJ1-4 | - | - | TRBV6-5 | TGTGCCAGCAGTTATGCCATTAATGAAAAACTGTTTTTT | CASSYAINEKLFF
TRBJ2-4 | TRBD1 | - | TRBV11-3 | TGTGCCAGCAGCCAACAGGGGATAGCGGCCAAAAACATTCAGTACTTC | CASSQQGIAAKNIQYF
TRBJ2-1 | - | - | TRBV11-3 | TGTGCCAGCAGCTTAGCACTAGTACATGAGCAGTTCTTC | CASSLALVHEQFF
TRBJ1-5 | - | once | TRBV28 | TGTGCCAGCCCTGGGCCCGATGGGCATTTT | CASPGPDGHF
TRBJ1-5 | - | - | TRBV12-2 | TGTGCAAGTCGCTCACTGGTCCAACTCAAAATAAATCAGCCCCAGCATTTT | CASRSLVQLKINQPQHF
TRBJ1-1 | - | - | TRBV19 | TGTGCCAGTATTAAAATCGGGAACACTGAAGCTTTCTTT | CASIKIGNTEAFF
TRBJ2-3 | - | - | TRBV4-3 | TGCGCCAGCAGCCAAGATTGGGGCACAGATACGCAGTATTTT | CASSQDWGTDTQYF
TRBJ1-2 | TRBD1 | few | TRBV9 | TGTGCCAGCAGCAGACAGGGCAACTATGGCTACACCTTC | CASSRQGNYGYTF
TRBJ2-7 | - | once | TRBV18 | TGTGCCAGCTCAGAAGCCGAGACAGCTTCTAAACAGTACTTC | CASSEAETASKQYF
TRBJ2-7 | - | - | TRBV25-1 | TGTGCCAGCAGTGGGTACGACGAGCAGTACTTC | CASSGYDEQYF
TRBJ2-1 | TRBD2 | - | TRBV28 | TGTGCCAGCAGTTCCCATGAGCGGGGGGGCTCCTACAATGAGCAGTTCTTC | CASSSHERGGSYNEQFF
TRBJ2-3 | TRBD2 | - | TRBV18 | TGTGCCAGCTCACCAGTAGCGGGAGGACGCGGCGATACGCAGTATTTT | CASSPVAGGRGDTQYF
TRBJ2-5 | - | - | TRBV5-4 | TGTGCCAGCAGCTTGGACTGGTTACAAGAGACCCAGTACTTC | CASSLDWLQETQYF
TRBJ2-3 | - | - | TRBV30 | TGTGCCTGGAGCCGACTAGATGGGGGCACAGATACGCAGTATTTT | CAWSRLDGGTDTQYF
TRBJ2-7 | TRBD2 | - | TRBV25-1 | TGTGCCAGCAGCCTAGGGGTAGCGGGGGGGTACGAGCAGTACTTC | CASSLGVAGGYEQYF
TRBJ1-2 | - | - | TRBV21-1 | TGTGCCAGCAGCTACAGGGGGTATGGCTACACCTTC | CASSYRGYGYTF
TRBJ1-2 | TRBD1 | - | TRBV5-6 | TGTGCCAGCAGCTTGTTCCAGGGGGCTGATGGCTACACCTTC | CASSLFQGADGYTF
TRBJ1-6 | - | - | TRBV2 | TGTGCCAGCAGTGGGGGGGACATTCGGACTCAGAATTCACCCCTCCACTTT | CASSGGDIRTQNSPLHF
TRBJ2-3 | TRBD2 | - | TRBV7-6 | TGTGCCAGCAGCCAGACTTTCGCGGGGGGCACAGATACGCAGTATTTT | CASSQTFAGGTDTQYF
TRBJ2-2 | TRBD2 | - | TRBV4-3 | TGCGCCAGCAGCCAAGAATATGGCCTAGCGGGAAACACCGGGGAGCTGTTTTTT | CASSQEYGLAGNTGELFF
TRBJ2-5 | - | - | TRBV7-6 | TGTGCCAGCAGCTTAATGACCGGAGGAGAGACCCAGTACTTC | CASSLMTGGETQYF
TRBJ1-5 | TRBD1 | - | TRBV30 | TGTGCCTGGAGTCCCGGGACAGGGAGTCAGCCCCAGCATTTT | CAWSPGTGSQPQHF
TRBJ2-7 | TRBD2 | - | TRBV9 | TGTGCCAGCAGCGTAAGTACTAGCGGGACATACGAGCAGTACTTC | CASSVSTSGTYEQYF
TRBJ1-2 | - | - | TRBV21-1 | TGTGCCAGCAGCAAAATAACAGGGGGCAGCTATGGCTACACCTTC | CASSKITGGSYGYTF
TRBJ2-7 | - | few | TRBV10-3 | TGTGCCATCAGTGAAGCCGGCAGGGTCTCCTACGAGCAGTACTTC | CAISEAGRVSYEQYF
TRBJ1-2 | - | - | TRBV4-2 | TGTGCCAGCAGCCAGTCCCAGGAATACCGGGACAACTATGGCTACACCTTC | CASSQSQEYRDNYGYTF
TRBJ1-1 | TRBD1 | - | TRBV2 | TGTGCCAGCAGTGTCCAGACAGGGCCGAACACTGAAGCTTTCTTT | CASSVQTGPNTEAFF
TRBJ1-4 | TRBD1 | once | TRBV7-6 | TGTGCCAGCAGTCCTGGACAGGGCAATGAAAAACTGTTTTTT | CASSPGQGNEKLFF
TRBJ1-1 | - | - | TRBV2 | TGTGCCAGCAGCCCACAGGGACGGACTGAAGCTTTCTTT | CASSPQGRTEAFF
TRBJ1-5 | - | - | TRBV10-3 | TGTGCCATCAGTGAGAGACAGGATAGCAATCAGCCCCAGCATTTT | CAISERQDSNQPQHF
TRBJ2-7 | - | - | TRBV30 | TGTGCCTGGAGTCCTAGCTCCATCTCCTACGAGCAGTACTTC | CAWSPSSISYEQYF
TRBJ1-4 | - | - | TRBV7-9 | TGTGCCAGCAGCTCCAACAGCGTTGAAAAACTGTTTTTT | CASSSNSVEKLFF
TRBJ2-7 | - | - | TRBV11-3 | TGTGCCAGCAGCTTAGATGGGAAGGGGGCGGCGGGAGGCGGTACCGAGCAGTACTTC | CASSLDGKGAAGGGTEQYF
TRBJ1-4 | TRBD1 | - | TRBV5-1 | TGCGCCAGCAGAACCGGGACAGTCTCCGAAAAACTGTTTTTT | CASRTGTVSEKLFF
TRBJ2-7 | - | few | TRBV6-1 | TGTGCCAGCAGTCGGGACCCACCGGGGGAGCAGTACTTC | CASSRDPPGEQYF